This T cell receptor beta chain came from a study of radiotherapy plus CTLA-4 blockade in lung cancer. General study findings and limits: In blood, tumor-derived TCR clones expanded after radiotherapy plus ipilimumab. Per reports, early blood T cell clone dynamics, plus interferon-beta, forecast response most strongly.

A word on this clone: Its specificity is unknown.

Using immunoSEQ multiplex PCR, the repertoire was profiled, and TCRdb retains in-frame clones only, with some absent. The table has tens of thousands of clones, 70% to 90% seen once. J gave up 4 bases and V 6 bases, and 5 bases lay outside the gene matches. This CDR3 is 13 amino acids long. The germline V gene has CDR1 MDHEN and CDR2 SYDVKM. This sequence was found in a human donor with non-small cell lung cancer whose response to radiotherapy plus ipilimumab could not be evaluated. The V gene is TRBV28, the J gene TRBJ2-5, with 7 bases identical to TRBD2. The sample in question was peripheral blood, obtained from a patient treated with radiotherapy plus ipilimumab. The CDR3 DNA follows: TGTGCCAGCAGCCGACGGGGGGTAGAGACCCAGTACTTC. Its protein is CASSRRGVETQYF.